The 17 T cell receptor beta chains listed next were all sequenced from one sample in a study of blood T cell repertoires in COVID-19. The method was immunoSEQ multiplex PCR; TCRdb's version includes in-frame clones alone and lacks a portion of them. The repertoire holds about 200,000 clones, with almost 85% as singletons. Source material: peripheral blood. These receptors were collected from a human donor with acute or convalescent COVID-19. The donor label of this sample is uncertain.

This chain connects TRBV2 to TRBJ2-1, with 9 nucleotides matching TRBD2. Germline lookup yields CDR1 SNHLY and CDR2 FYNNEI. CDR3 length equals 14 residues. V lost 6 bases to trimming and J lost 4 bases; unmatched junction nucleotides: 4. The CDR3: CASRLTSGYNEQFF. CDR3 nucleotide sequence: TGTGCCAGCAGACTAACTAGCGGGTACAATGAGCAGTTCTTC.

V usage is TRBV25-1 and J usage is TRBJ1-5, with a possible D match to TRBD1 (6 bases). V was cut by 1 base and J by 2 bases, with 6 bases left in between. This CDR3 region has 14 residues. Germline V gives CDR1 MGHDK, CDR2 SYGVNS. In DNA, the CDR3 is TGTGCCAGCAGTGAATCAGGGGGCAATCAGCCCCAGCATTTT. As protein: CASSESGGNQPQHF.

This clone has just one count. This rearrangement joins TRBV7-6 to TRBJ2-3, with D maybe TRBD1 (6 bases). Germline CDR1 is SGHVS and CDR2 is FNYEAQ. The CDR3 is 16 amino acids. Trimming pared 0 bases from V and 1 base from J, leaving 11 bases between. The CDR3 loop is CASSLARGQRTDTQYF. CDR3 DNA sequence: TGTGCCAGCAGCTTAGCTCGGGGACAACGCACAGATACGCAGTATTTT.

A remark on this clone: Relative to the germline gene, one junction end is altered; a read error may explain this. The CDR3 loop is CASSLGTVNEKLFF. Here the CDR3 DNA reads TGTGCCAGCAGTCTCGGGACTGTCAATGAGAAACTGTTTTTT. The chain combines TRBV6-2 or TRBV6-3 with TRBJ1-4; a weak D match, TRBD1 (5 bases). Germline V gene lookup returns CDR1 MNHEY and CDR2 SVGEGT. The CDR3 runs to 14 residues.

The chain has TRBV24-1 and TRBJ2-3, with D possibly TRBD2 on 6 matching bases. Trimming removed 5 bases at V and 1 base at J, with 18 bases between. The CDR3 runs to 17 residues. Germline V gene sequence: CDR1 KGHDR, CDR2 SFDVKD. CDR3 in DNA: TGTGCCACCAGTGGCCCGGGGAGGCGAGCGGGCACAGATACGCAGTATTTT. Translation gives CATSGPGRRAGTDTQYF.

V and J are TRBV27 and TRBJ2-7, with D tentatively TRBD2 (6 bases). This CDR3 is built from 15 residues. The ends were cut back, 0 bases at V and 2 bases at J, with 11 bases in the middle. Germline assignment: CDR1 MNHEY and CDR2 SMNVEV (reference sequence). The DNA of the CDR3 is TGTGCCAGCAGTTTATCGGCAGGGAGGACCTACGAGCAGTACTTC. It encodes CASSLSAGRTYEQYF.

The chain uses TRBV18 and TRBJ1-1; 9 nucleotides line up with TRBD1. The ends lost 3 bases at V and 3 bases at J; junction bases unmatched: 2. CDR3 size: 14 residues. Germline CDR1 is KGHSH and CDR2 is LQKENI. The CDR3 protein is CASSPRDRDTEAFF. The CDR3 region has the DNA TGTGCCAGCTCACCTAGGGACAGGGACACTGAAGCTTTCTTT.

The V call is TRBV5-6, the J call TRBJ1-6; 10 nucleotides agree with TRBD1. The junction had 1 base not matched to a gene; V was cut back by 4 bases and J by 6 bases. CDR1 is SGHDT and CDR2 is YYEEEE in the germline V gene. This CDR3 is built from 14 residues. The CDR3 sequence: CASSRQGANSPLHF. CDR3 in DNA: TGTGCCAGCAGCCGACAGGGGGCTAATTCACCCCTCCACTTT.

The chain carries TRBV11-2 and TRBJ2-3; TRBD2 matches at 14 bases. This CDR3 contains 18 residues. Germline CDR1 SGHAT, CDR2 FQNNGV. V lost 1 base, J lost 2 bases, and 5 bases stayed unmatched. The DNA of the CDR3 is TGTGCCAGCAGCTTAGCTCAGACTAGCGGGAGGGCCACAGATACGCAGTATTTT. As protein: CASSLAQTSGRATDTQYF.

The sample holds one count of this clone. V and J are TRBV30 and TRBJ2-3; 12 nucleotides line up with TRBD2. J was trimmed by 5 bases and V by 0 bases; bases with no gene match: 3. The CDR3 runs 15 residues. Germline V gene lookup returns CDR1 GTSNPN and CDR2 SVGIG (reference sequence). Written as DNA, the CDR3 is TGTGCCTGGAGTGTACTAGCGGGAGGCGGAGATACGCAGTATTTT. Translation: CAWSVLAGGGDTQYF.

V usage is TRBV5-1 and J usage is TRBJ1-4, with 12 bases matching TRBD1. The ends lost 2 bases at V and 11 bases at J; junction bases unmatched: 7. From germline, CDR1 is SGHRS and CDR2 YFSETQ. The CDR3 covers 15 residues. CDR3 in amino acids: CASSFGTGGRSKLFF. CDR3 in DNA: TGCGCCAGCAGCTTTGGGACAGGGGGCAGATCGAAACTGTTTTTT.

The CDR3 nucleotides read TGTGCCAGCAGTTTAACCGGGACAGGGCTCTACGAGCAGTACTTC. It specifies CASSLTGTGLYEQYF. The chain uses TRBV27 and TRBJ2-7, with 9 positions matching TRBD1. CDR3 size: 15 residues. With V trimmed by 2 bases and J by 3 bases, 5 bases remained unmatched. Germline V gene sequence: CDR1 MNHEY, CDR2 SMNVEV (reference sequence).

Turning to this clone: Other DNA sequences in the sample encode the same CDR3. The rearrangement joins TRBV27 to TRBJ1-2, with 7 bases aligning to TRBD1. Germline CDR1 and CDR2: MNHEY and SMNVEV (reference sequence). The ends lost 5 bases at V and 4 bases at J; junction bases unmatched: 4. The length of the CDR3 is 13 residues. The CDR3 region is CASSPRTGYGYTF. CDR3 nucleotide sequence: TGTGCCAGCAGTCCTAGGACAGGCTATGGCTACACCTTC.

This chain links TRBV12-5 with TRBJ1-6; possibly TRBD1 for D (6 bases). Germline V gene data show CDR1 as LGHNT and CDR2 as FRNRAP. Trimming pared 3 bases from V and 7 bases from J, leaving 10 bases between. This CDR3 region has 14 residues. This CDR3 reads CASGLVGQNSPLHF. The CDR3 DNA reads as TGTGCTAGTGGTTTAGTCGGACAGAATTCACCCCTCCACTTT.

The chain links TRBV5-1 to TRBJ2-2; TRBD1 matches at 8 bases. Germline CDR1 SGHRS, CDR2 YFSETQ. The length of the CDR3 is 15 residues. Trimming cost V 4 bases and J 3 bases; bases outside gene matches: 5. This chain's CDR3 is CASSADRGYTGELFF. CDR3 coding DNA: TGCGCCAGCAGCGCCGACAGGGGTTACACCGGGGAGCTGTTTTTT.

The V call is TRBV5-5, the J call TRBJ2-2; 9 bases match TRBD2. The CDR3 has 16 amino acids. The V gene end was trimmed by 4 bases and the J gene end by 0 bases; junction bases not matched to a gene: 4. Per the germline V gene, CDR1 is SGHKS and CDR2 is YYEKEE (reference sequence). CDR3 DNA sequence: TGTGCCAGCAGCCCTAGCGGGGAGTCGAACACCGGGGAGCTGTTTTTT. Its protein product is CASSPSGESNTGELFF. Combining the CDR3 with reference TRBV5-5 and TRBJ2-2 gives the whole variable domain DAGVTQSPTHLIKTRGQQVTLRCSPISGHKSVSWYQQVLGQGPQFIFQYYEKEERGRGNFPDRFSARQFPNYSSELNVNALLLGDSALYLCASSPSGESNTGELFFGEGSRLTVL.

This sequence joins TRBV5-4 and TRBJ2-1, with 8 bases aligning to TRBD1. Losses at the gene ends were 0 bases for V and 6 bases for J; bases not matched to a gene: 5. The CDR3 covers 15 residues. In germline, CDR1 is SGHNT, CDR2 YYREEE (reference sequence). This chain's CDR3 is CASSLAGGRGNEQFF. The CDR3 DNA reads TGTGCCAGCAGCTTGGCAGGGGGCAGGGGCAATGAGCAGTTCTTC.